This T cell receptor (beta chain) emerged from a study of immune evolution from preneoplasia to lung adenocarcinoma. Study findings and constraints: Later-stage lesions appeared to have more T cells, more diversity, less clonality.

In this sample, this clone turned up a few times. What it binds is not known. Profiling relied on immunoSEQ multiplex PCR, and the TCRdb table lists in-frame clones only, not all of them. The sample lists several thousand clones, over 55% occurring once. Patients had resection in Japan or China between the mid-2010s and the late 2010s. After pathologic assessment, macro-dissection selected premalignant or tumor cells for extraction. Germline V gene sequence: CDR1 SGDLS, CDR2 YYNGEE. The CDR3 spans 12 residues. V gave up 3 bases and J gave up 9 bases, with 12 bases separating them. Input material: FFPE lung adenocarcinoma in situ tissue. The receptor comes from an older donor with lung adenocarcinoma. Some clones in this sample may be carry-over from other donors' samples. The chain is built from TRBV9 and TRBJ1-2, with D possibly TRBD1 on 6 matching bases. The CDR3 coding sequence is TGTGCCAGCAGCGCGGGGACAATTCGCTACACCTTC. This translates into CASSAGTIRYTF.